This T cell receptor beta chain was observed in a study of blood T cell repertoires in COVID-19. CDR1 SGDLS and CDR2 YYNGEE come from the germline V gene. V gave up 4 bases and J gave up 5 bases; unmatched junction bases: 9. This CDR3 region has 15 residues. Method: immunoSEQ multiplex PCR; TCRdb's copy keeps in-frame clones and lacks some. The sample consists of under 65,000 clones, more than 65% of them appearing once. This chain links TRBV9 with TRBJ1-1; 9 bases are a match to TRBD1. The clonotype was recovered from an older woman with acute or convalescent COVID-19. Material: peripheral blood. The CDR3 DNA is TGTGCCAGCAGCCGTGACGGGACAGGGAGGACTGAAGCTTTCTTT. Its protein is CASSRDGTGRTEAFF.